This T cell receptor (beta chain) was identified in a study of T-cell memory formation after mild COVID-19. TCRdb fed the 5' RACE reads into MiXCR, producing one record per CDR3 protein. This sample yields almost 250,000 distinct CDR3 sequences, of which 15% are seen a single time; 2.1% belongs to the top ten. This CDR3 is 16 amino acids long. Germline loops: CDR1 SGHTA, CDR2 FQGNSA. J lost 1 base, V lost 1 base, and 5 bases had no gene match. Sequenced input: PBMCs or a T cell subset sorted from them (not recorded which). This sequence joins TRBV7-2 and TRBJ2-7, with 9 bases that match TRBD2. The source is an adult woman who had mild COVID-19 (a few samples of this study predate the infection). Cell type and time point are not known. CDR3 residues: CASSLGGRAVSYEQYF. As DNA, the CDR3 is TGTGCCAGCAGCTTAGGCGGGAGGGCCGTTTCCTACGAGCAGTACTTC.